Listed below are T cell receptor beta chains from one sample, sequenced in a study of T cell responses to AZD1222 COVID-19 vaccine. Profiled with immunoSEQ multiplex PCR; TCRdb holds only in-frame clones, not every one. The top ten hold around 5.9% of the sample, which has 100,000 to 130,000 clones, 85% to 95% seen once. This material consisted of peripheral blood, taken 28 days after the second AZD1222 dose. The receptors come from an adult who received the AZD1222 COVID-19 vaccine. Each CDR3 is given with its conserved first and last residue. D genes are given only for firm matches. Size is stated for part of the rows, as once, few or many counts, or as a class when the clone is expanded.

V gene: TRBV13
D gene: TRBD1
J gene: TRBJ2-5
clone size: .
CDR3 DNA: TGTGCCAGCAGCTTAGCTACAGGGGGCTTGGAGACCCAGTACTTC
CDR3 protein: CASSLATGGLETQYF

V gene: TRBV15
D gene: .
J gene: TRBJ2-5
clone size: .
CDR3 DNA: TGTGCCACCAGCACTTTCCCCCGGATGTGGGATCGGCAAGAGACCCAGTACTTC
CDR3 protein: CATSTFPRMWDRQETQYF

V gene: TRBV6-5
D gene: TRBD1
J gene: TRBJ1-1
clone size: .
CDR3 DNA: TGTGCCAGCAGTTACAGGGGGCGAGGGACTGAAGCTTTCTTT
CDR3 protein: CASSYRGRGTEAFF

V gene: TRBV11-3
D gene: TRBD1
J gene: TRBJ1-4
clone size: .
CDR3 DNA: TGTGCCAGCAGCTTAGATGGACAGGGAGAGGTGTTTTTT
CDR3 protein: CASSLDGQGEVFF

V gene: TRBV29-1
D gene: .
J gene: TRBJ1-1
clone size: .
CDR3 DNA: TGCAGCGTTGCCTCAGGGCGGACTGAAGCTTTCTTT
CDR3 protein: CSVASGRTEAFF

V gene: TRBV6-2/TRBV6-3
D gene: .
J gene: TRBJ1-4
clone size: .
CDR3 DNA: TGTGCCAGCAGTTACTCGATACGCATGGCAGGCCAACGGCATGAAAAACTGTTTTTT
CDR3 protein: CASSYSIRMAGQRHEKLFF

V gene: TRBV28
D gene: TRBD1
J gene: TRBJ2-1
clone size: once
CDR3 DNA: TGTGCCAGCAGAGGGACAGAGGGCTCCTACAATGAGCAGTTCTTC
CDR3 protein: CASRGTEGSYNEQFF

V gene: TRBV24-1
D gene: .
J gene: TRBJ2-7
clone size: .
CDR3 DNA: TGTGCCACGTGCGGGTTAAGTGGGGGTAACTACGAGCAGTACTTC
CDR3 protein: CATCGLSGGNYEQYF

V gene: TRBV20-1
D gene: TRBD2
J gene: TRBJ2-7
clone size: .
CDR3 DNA: TGCAGTGCTAGTGGGACTAGCAGAAGTACCGAGCAGTACTTC
CDR3 protein: CSASGTSRSTEQYF

V gene: TRBV7-6
D gene: .
J gene: TRBJ2-7
clone size: .
CDR3 DNA: TGTGCCAGCAGCCCGGGCGGGCACGAGCAGTACTTC
CDR3 protein: CASSPGGHEQYF

V gene: TRBV7-6
D gene: .
J gene: TRBJ2-7
clone size: .
CDR3 DNA: TGTGCCAGCAGCTTACAGGAGGAATACGAGCAGTACTTC
CDR3 protein: CASSLQEEYEQYF

V gene: TRBV6-5
D gene: .
J gene: TRBJ1-2
clone size: .
CDR3 DNA: TGTGCCAGCAGGAATCCCTCACAGGGTAACTATGGCTACACCTTC
CDR3 protein: CASRNPSQGNYGYTF

V gene: TRBV7-9
D gene: .
J gene: TRBJ1-1
clone size: few
CDR3 DNA: TGTGCCAGCAGCCCTCTAACAGATCCTGAAGCTTTCTTT
CDR3 protein: CASSPLTDPEAFF

V gene: TRBV4-3
D gene: .
J gene: TRBJ1-2
clone size: .
CDR3 DNA: TGCGCCAGCAGCCAAGACCCGGGAGTTGCATATGGCTACACCTTC
CDR3 protein: CASSQDPGVAYGYTF

V gene: TRBV3-1/TRBV3-2
D gene: .
J gene: TRBJ1-1
clone size: .
CDR3 DNA: TGTGCCAGCAGCCTCGGGGTGAACACTGAAGCTTTCTTT
CDR3 protein: CASSLGVNTEAFF

V gene: TRBV9
D gene: TRBD1
J gene: TRBJ1-2
clone size: .
CDR3 DNA: TGTGCCAGCAGCGCAAGACAGGGACTCTATGGCTACACCTTC
CDR3 protein: CASSARQGLYGYTF

V gene: TRBV27
D gene: .
J gene: TRBJ1-1
clone size: .
CDR3 DNA: TGTGCCAGCAGTTTATTGCCGGGGTGGACTGAAGCTTTCTTT
CDR3 protein: CASSLLPGWTEAFF

V gene: TRBV5-1
D gene: .
J gene: TRBJ2-2
clone size: .
CDR3 DNA: TGCGCCAGCAGCCCCAGGGGAGGGGGAACCGGGGAGCTGTTTTTT
CDR3 protein: CASSPRGGGTGELFF

V gene: TRBV19
D gene: .
J gene: TRBJ2-5
clone size: .
CDR3 DNA: TGTGCCAGTAGTATAGATACGGAAGAGACCCAGTACTTC
CDR3 protein: CASSIDTEETQYF

V gene: TRBV24-1
D gene: .
J gene: TRBJ2-4
clone size: .
CDR3 DNA: TGTGCCACCAGTAAGGGCGGGGCCAAAAACATTCAGTACTTC
CDR3 protein: CATSKGGAKNIQYF

V gene: TRBV28
D gene: TRBD2
J gene: TRBJ2-3
clone size: .
CDR3 DNA: TGTGCCAGCAGTTTTGGGACTAGCGGTTTCACAGATACGCAGTATTTT
CDR3 protein: CASSFGTSGFTDTQYF

V gene: TRBV19
D gene: TRBD1
J gene: TRBJ2-3
clone size: .
CDR3 DNA: TGTGCCAGTAGTATAGACTACCGGGACAGCCTAACAACAGATACGCAGTATTTT
CDR3 protein: CASSIDYRDSLTTDTQYF

V gene: TRBV5-4
D gene: .
J gene: TRBJ2-1
clone size: .
CDR3 DNA: TGTGCCAGCAGCCTATACTTCAATGAGCAGTTCTTC
CDR3 protein: CASSLYFNEQFF

V gene: TRBV12-5
D gene: TRBD1
J gene: TRBJ1-2
clone size: .
CDR3 DNA: TGTGCTAGTGGTAAGGGACAGGGGGCCTATGGCTACACCTTC
CDR3 protein: CASGKGQGAYGYTF

V gene: TRBV9
D gene: .
J gene: TRBJ1-1
clone size: .
CDR3 DNA: TGTGCCAGCAGCGACGGTCCGGGGGCGGAGGACACTGAAGCTTTCTTT
CDR3 protein: CASSDGPGAEDTEAFF

V gene: TRBV5-6
D gene: TRBD1
J gene: TRBJ1-2
clone size: .
CDR3 DNA: TGTGCCAGCAGCAGTGGGACAGCTCCAGCTAACTATGGCTACACCTTC
CDR3 protein: CASSSGTAPANYGYTF

V gene: TRBV28
D gene: .
J gene: TRBJ2-7
clone size: .
CDR3 DNA: TGTGCCAGCAGTTTTCCGGGGGGCCCGTACGAGCAGTACTTC
CDR3 protein: CASSFPGGPYEQYF

V gene: TRBV24-1
D gene: TRBD1
J gene: TRBJ2-1
clone size: .
CDR3 DNA: TGTGCCACCAGTGACCCGGGACAGCACAATGAGCAGTTCTTC
CDR3 protein: CATSDPGQHNEQFF

V gene: TRBV4-1
D gene: .
J gene: TRBJ1-3
clone size: .
CDR3 DNA: TGCGCCAGCAGCCAGGGGCGGGTCTCTGGAAACACCATATATTTT
CDR3 protein: CASSQGRVSGNTIYF

V gene: TRBV7-2
D gene: TRBD1
J gene: TRBJ1-6
clone size: .
CDR3 DNA: TGTGCCAGCGGCAAGACAGGGGGCGCCTCCTATAATTCACCCCTCCACTTT
CDR3 protein: CASGKTGGASYNSPLHF

V gene: TRBV6-2/TRBV6-3
D gene: TRBD2
J gene: TRBJ2-5
clone size: once
CDR3 DNA: TGTGCCAGCAGTTACACTCCGACTAGCACAGAGACCCAGTACTTC
CDR3 protein: CASSYTPTSTETQYF

V gene: TRBV9
D gene: .
J gene: TRBJ1-2
clone size: .
CDR3 DNA: TGTGCCAGCAGCGTAGGGGTTGGGCGGTCCAGTGATGGCTACACCTTC
CDR3 protein: CASSVGVGRSSDGYTF

V gene: TRBV6-5
D gene: .
J gene: TRBJ2-5
clone size: .
CDR3 DNA: TGTGCCAGCACTCCCCTCGGGGCCGGTCAAGAGACCCAGTACTTC
CDR3 protein: CASTPLGAGQETQYF

V gene: TRBV7-6
D gene: TRBD1
J gene: TRBJ2-7
clone size: .
CDR3 DNA: TGTGCCAGCAGCTTAATGGGTGAAGGGGGCGCCGAGCAGTACTTC
CDR3 protein: CASSLMGEGGAEQYF

V gene: TRBV6-2/TRBV6-3
D gene: .
J gene: TRBJ1-5
clone size: once
CDR3 DNA: TGTGCCAGCAGTTACTCAGGGTCTAGGAGCAATCAGCCCCAGCATTTT
CDR3 protein: CASSYSGSRSNQPQHF

V gene: TRBV3-1/TRBV3-2
D gene: .
J gene: TRBJ2-3
clone size: once
CDR3 DNA: TGTGCCAGCAGCCAGGACATCACAGATACGCAGTATTTT
CDR3 protein: CASSQDITDTQYF

V gene: TRBV2
D gene: .
J gene: TRBJ2-1
clone size: .
CDR3 DNA: TGTGCCAGCAGAAAGGGCGGGTACAATGAGCAGTTCTTC
CDR3 protein: CASRKGGYNEQFF

V gene: TRBV11-2
D gene: .
J gene: TRBJ1-1
clone size: .
CDR3 DNA: TGTGCCAGCAGCTTCGGAGAGGGAGCTTTCTTT
CDR3 protein: CASSFGEGAFF

V gene: TRBV6-5
D gene: .
J gene: TRBJ1-1
clone size: .
CDR3 DNA: TGTGCCAGCAGTTACTCGAATTTCATTTCGGCTGAAGCTTTCTTT
CDR3 protein: CASSYSNFISAEAFF

V gene: TRBV28
D gene: .
J gene: TRBJ1-4
clone size: .
CDR3 DNA: TGTGCCAGCAGTTTATATGGGCCCTGGGGTGAAAAACTGTTTTTT
CDR3 protein: CASSLYGPWGEKLFF

V gene: TRBV4-1
D gene: TRBD1
J gene: TRBJ1-1
clone size: .
CDR3 DNA: TGCGCCAGCAGCCATTTAGACAGGGTGGCTGAAGCTTTCTTT
CDR3 protein: CASSHLDRVAEAFF

V gene: TRBV9
D gene: .
J gene: TRBJ1-2
clone size: .
CDR3 DNA: TGTGCCAGCAGCGCTGTAGAACAGGGACACTATGGCTACACCTTC
CDR3 protein: CASSAVEQGHYGYTF

V gene: TRBV30
D gene: TRBD1
J gene: TRBJ2-2
clone size: few
CDR3 DNA: TGTGCCTGGGCGAGGACAGGGGGAGGCGGGGAGCTGTTTTTT
CDR3 protein: CAWARTGGGGELFF

V gene: TRBV5-1
D gene: .
J gene: TRBJ1-4
clone size: .
CDR3 DNA: TGCGCCAGCAGCTTGGGAGGGATCAGCATGCCTAATGAAAAACTGTTTTTT
CDR3 protein: CASSLGGISMPNEKLFF

V gene: TRBV11-2
D gene: .
J gene: TRBJ2-5
clone size: .
CDR3 DNA: TGTGCCAGCAGCTTACTTAGGGGTGGGGAGCTTCAAGAGACCCAGTACTTC
CDR3 protein: CASSLLRGGELQETQYF

V gene: TRBV14
D gene: TRBD2
J gene: TRBJ2-2
clone size: once
CDR3 DNA: TGTGCCAGCAGCCAAGAACTAGCGGGAGGGAACACCGGGGAGCTGTTTTTT
CDR3 protein: CASSQELAGGNTGELFF

V gene: TRBV7-9
D gene: TRBD1
J gene: TRBJ2-7
clone size: once
CDR3 DNA: TGTGCCAGCAGTCCGGACAGGGGGCGCTTCTACGAGCAGTACTTC
CDR3 protein: CASSPDRGRFYEQYF

V gene: TRBV30
D gene: TRBD1
J gene: TRBJ1-5
clone size: .
CDR3 DNA: TGTGCCTGGAGTGGGGGACAGGGCAAAAATCAGCCCCAGCATTTT
CDR3 protein: CAWSGGQGKNQPQHF

V gene: TRBV28
D gene: .
J gene: TRBJ2-7
clone size: .
CDR3 DNA: TGTGCCAGCAGTTTGACAGCTTCCTACGAGCAGTACTTC
CDR3 protein: CASSLTASYEQYF

V gene: TRBV9
D gene: .
J gene: TRBJ2-7
clone size: once
CDR3 DNA: TGTGCCAGCAGCGTAGGAGAGGCGAGCTCCTACGAGCAGTACTTC
CDR3 protein: CASSVGEASSYEQYF

V gene: TRBV7-9
D gene: .
J gene: TRBJ2-5
clone size: .
CDR3 DNA: TGTGCCAGCAGCTTCTCCGGAGGTCGCGAGACCCAGTACTTC
CDR3 protein: CASSFSGGRETQYF

V gene: TRBV5-4
D gene: TRBD2
J gene: TRBJ2-7
clone size: .
CDR3 DNA: TGTGCCAGCAGCCCGGGAGGGAAGTACTCCTACGAGCAGTACTTC
CDR3 protein: CASSPGGKYSYEQYF

V gene: TRBV7-9
D gene: TRBD2
J gene: TRBJ2-1
clone size: .
CDR3 DNA: TGTGCCAGCAGCGTCGGACTAGGATGGAATGAGCAGTTCTTC
CDR3 protein: CASSVGLGWNEQFF

V gene: TRBV18
D gene: TRBD1
J gene: TRBJ2-1
clone size: .
CDR3 DNA: TGTGCCAGCTCACCGGACAGGGACTCAGGTGAGCAGTTCTTC
CDR3 protein: CASSPDRDSGEQFF

V gene: TRBV5-1
D gene: .
J gene: TRBJ2-6
clone size: .
CDR3 DNA: TGCGCCAGCAGCTTGGCGGGGGGCACTGGGGCCAACGTCCTGACTTTC
CDR3 protein: CASSLAGGTGANVLTF